The 29 T cell receptor beta chains below all came from one sample that was sequenced in a study of blood T cell repertoires in COVID-19. The assay was immunoSEQ multiplex PCR, and TCRdb's table has in-frame clones only and misses some. The top ten clones hold 2% of a sample with 90,000 to 100,000 clones, 84% of them seen once. The specimen was peripheral blood. The receptors originated from a man aged 65 to 79 with active or convalescent COVID-19.

CDR3 loop: CASSPSGQSTDTQYF. The CDR3 nucleotides are TGTGCCAGCTCACCATCTGGACAAAGCACAGATACGCAGTATTTT. V and J are TRBV18 and TRBJ2-3; possibly TRBD1 for D (5 bases). V was trimmed by 2 bases and J by 0 bases, leaving 9 bases between them. The germline CDR1 and CDR2 sequences are KGHSH and LQKENI. The CDR3 consists of 15 residues.

V is TRBV11-2 and J is TRBJ2-1; D is unresolved. Trimming left V 1 base short and J 0 bases short, with 10 bases between. The CDR3 length is 16 residues. The germline V gene has CDR1 SGHAT and CDR2 FQNNGV. The CDR3 reads CASSLVRGSSYNEQFF. CDR3 DNA sequence: TGTGCCAGCAGCTTAGTGCGCGGAAGCTCCTACAATGAGCAGTTCTTC. Using reference TRBV11-2 and TRBJ2-1 for the parts outside the CDR3, the full variable domain is EAGVAQSPRYKIIEKRQSVAFWCNPISGHATLYWYQQILGQGPKLLIQFQNNGVVDDSQLPKDRFSAERLKGVDSTLKIQPAKLEDSAVYLCASSLVRGSSYNEQFFGPGTRLTVL.

The rearrangement uses TRBV6-2 or TRBV6-3 and TRBJ2-2; D ambiguous. There are 15 residues in the CDR3. The germline V gene has CDR1 MNHEY and CDR2 SVGEGT. The V end lost 5 bases, the J end lost 2 bases, and 12 bases lay between the germline ends. The CDR3 DNA sequence: TGTGCCAGCAGTGGAACAGTAAAAAACACCGGGGAGCTGTTTTTT. Translated, it gives CASSGTVKNTGELFF.

This clone was detected only a few times. J is TRBJ2-5 and V is TRBV18, with 7 bases matching TRBD2. This CDR3 has 17 residues. The V and J ends lost 1 base and 0 bases, in that order; junction bases with no gene match: 8. CDR1 and CDR2 (germline): KGHSH, LQKENI. The CDR3: CASSPRLAATYQETQYF. CDR3 sequence (DNA): TGTGCCAGCTCACCACGGCTAGCGGCGACGTACCAAGAGACCCAGTACTTC.

This clone showed up just a few times. The J gene is TRBJ1-5, the V gene TRBV5-6, with 8 bases identical to TRBD1. Germline trimming cut 0 bases from V and 4 bases from J; bases unmatched to any gene: 6. This CDR3 contains 16 residues. The germline gives CDR1 SGHDT, CDR2 YYEEEE. The CDR3: CASSLGGTGYNQPQHF. The CDR3 region has the DNA TGTGCCAGCAGCTTGGGTGGGACAGGATATAATCAGCCCCAGCATTTT.

In this sample, this clone turned up a few times. The CDR3 nucleotides are TGTGCCAGCAGTGCTCCGGGACAGGGAAACCCTGAAGCTTTCTTT. It codes for CASSAPGQGNPEAFF. This rearrangement joins TRBV28 to TRBJ1-1, with 9 bases aligning to TRBD1. The germline V gene encodes CDR1 MDHEN and CDR2 SYDVKM. The CDR3 loop spans 15 amino acids. Trimming removed 5 bases from V and 6 bases from J; junction bases left unmatched: 10.

V usage is TRBV7-2 and J usage is TRBJ2-5, with TRBD2 matching over 7 bases. V trimming: 0 bases; J trimming: 3 bases; junction bases outside the gene matches: 1. Germline V gives CDR1 SGHTA, CDR2 FQGNSA. This CDR3 spans 14 amino acids. CDR3 residues: CASSLAGGKETQYF. The CDR3 bases are TGTGCCAGCAGCTTAGCGGGGGGGAAAGAGACCCAGTACTTC. Full variable domain (outside the CDR3, taken from reference TRBV7-2 and TRBJ2-5): GAGVSQSPSNKVTEKGKDVELRCDPISGHTALYWYRQSLGQGLEFLIYFQGNSAPDKSGLPSDRFSAERTGGSVSTLTIQRTQQEDSAVYLCASSLAGGKETQYFGPGTRLLVL.

This clone has a handful of counts. This chain links TRBV6-6 with TRBJ1-5; D gene uncertain. Trimming left V 4 bases short and J 5 bases short, with 18 bases between. Germline CDR1 is MNHNY and CDR2 is SVGAGI (reference sequence). This CDR3 has 16 amino acids. The CDR3 DNA follows: TGTGCCAGCAGTTCCCAAATCCCGGGAATCGATCAGCCCCAGCATTTT. This gives the protein CASSSQIPGIDQPQHF.

The gene calls are TRBV7-3 and TRBJ2-5; 10 bases align to TRBD2. V dropped 2 bases and J dropped 4; count of bases not matched to a gene: 4. The germline V gene encodes CDR1 SGHTA and CDR2 FQGTGA. This CDR3 contains 15 residues. The CDR3 bases are TGTGCCAGCAGCTTACAGCGGGGGGGCGGAGAGACCCAGTACTTC. This gives the protein CASSLQRGGGETQYF.

The chain carries TRBV7-2 and TRBJ1-1; D not certain. CDR3 size: 16 residues. Germline values: CDR1 SGHTA, CDR2 FQGNSA. V lost 1 base and J lost 0, with 12 bases in between. CDR3 in amino acids: CASSLGSGFMNTEAFF. CDR3 coding DNA: TGTGCCAGCAGCTTAGGGTCAGGCTTCATGAACACTGAAGCTTTCTTT.

The V and J genes are TRBV6-1 and TRBJ2-2; 8 positions agree with TRBD1. J lost 7 bases, V lost 1 base, and 8 bases had no gene match. The CDR3 is made up of 16 amino acids. Germline loops: CDR1 MNHNS, CDR2 SASEGT. This CDR3 reads CASSEGDRPVIGELFF. For the CDR3, the DNA is TGTGCCAGCAGTGAAGGGGACAGGCCCGTTATCGGGGAGCTGTTTTTT.

The V and J genes are TRBV28 and TRBJ2-1; 8 bases are a match to TRBD2. Germline V CDR1 and CDR2: MDHEN, SYDVKM. V shed 6 bases and J 8 bases; nucleotides not matched to a gene: 15. The CDR3 loop spans 16 amino acids. The CDR3 sequence: CASSQRTSPKRDEQFF. DNA for the CDR3: TGTGCCAGCAGCCAACGGACTAGCCCTAAGAGGGATGAGCAGTTCTTC. The full variable domain, with the rest looked up from reference TRBV28 and TRBJ2-1, is DVKVTQSSRYLVKRTGEKVFLECVQDMDHENMFWYRQDPGLGLRLIYFSYDVKMKEKGDIPEGYSVSREKKERFSLILESASTNQTSMYLCASSQRTSPKRDEQFFGPGTRLTVL.

The chain joins TRBV28 to TRBJ2-4; D is ambiguous. CDR1 MDHEN and CDR2 SYDVKM come from the germline V gene. The V end lost 4 bases, the J end lost 0 bases, and 19 bases lay between the germline ends. The CDR3 is made up of 18 amino acids. CDR3 DNA sequence: TGTGCCAGCAGTTCTCCTGACAATTTTTTTGGAGCCAAAAACATTCAGTACTTC. This translates into CASSSPDNFFGAKNIQYF.

The J gene is TRBJ1-2, the V gene TRBV10-3, with 7 bases aligning to TRBD1. Germline V gene sequence: CDR1 ENHRY, CDR2 SYGVKD. The CDR3 runs 15 residues. Trimming removed 5 bases from V and 6 bases from J; junction bases left unmatched: 12. The DNA of the CDR3 is TGTGCCATCAGTCTCCTCCAGGGGGGATTTGATGGCTACACCTTC. This codes for CAISLLQGGFDGYTF.

This clone was found a few times. V and J are TRBV19 and TRBJ2-5; 7 nucleotides match TRBD1. The V gene end was trimmed by 4 bases and the J gene end by 0 bases; junction bases not matched to a gene: 2. CDR1 LNHDA and CDR2 SQIVND come from the germline V gene (reference sequence). This CDR3 spans 14 amino acids. CDR3 coding DNA: TGTGCCAGTAGTAGGGACAGCTACCAAGAGACCCAGTACTTC. Its translation: CASSRDSYQETQYF.

The chain has TRBV15 and TRBJ2-3; 7 bases line up with TRBD1. The CDR3 is 19 residues long. The germline CDR1 and CDR2 sequences are LNHNV and YYDKDF (reference sequence). Trimming removed 0 bases from V and 1 base from J; junction bases left unmatched: 13. The CDR3 region has the DNA TGTGCCACCAGCAGAGATCCACAGGGGAACTCTATACGCACAGATACGCAGTATTTT. The encoded protein is CATSRDPQGNSIRTDTQYF.

The V gene is TRBV18, the J gene TRBJ2-3, with D possibly matching TRBD2 (5 bases). V was shortened by 2 bases and J by 8 bases, with 20 bases between the two germline ends. Germline lookup yields CDR1 KGHSH and CDR2 LQKENI. CDR3 length equals 16 residues. The CDR3 bases are TGTGCCAGCTCACCAGCGGGTCCAGCCAAAGTTGGTACGCAGTATTTT. Protein sequence: CASSPAGPAKVGTQYF.

V usage is TRBV18 and J usage is TRBJ1-2; 8 bases are a match to TRBD1. The germline CDR1 and CDR2 sequences are KGHSH and LQKENI. This CDR3 region has 13 residues. J was trimmed by 9 bases and V by 2 bases; bases with no gene match: 5. CDR3 loop: CASSPDRGFSYTF. CDR3 bases: TGTGCCAGCTCACCAGACAGGGGATTCAGCTACACCTTC.

The V and J genes are TRBV20-1 and TRBJ2-5; D is possibly TRBD1 (5 bases). Looked up from germline, CDR1 is DFQATT and CDR2 is SNEGSKA (reference sequence). V was cut by 6 bases and J by 5 bases, with 10 bases left in between. The CDR3 extends over 11 amino acids. For the CDR3, the DNA is TGCAGTGCCCCCAGGGCCGAGACCCAGTACTTC. Its protein is CSAPRAETQYF.

This CDR3 reads CAWSNSGAVAFF. CDR3 nucleotides: TGTGCCTGGAGTAATTCAGGGGCTGTGGCTTTCTTT. The chain combines TRBV30 with TRBJ1-1; tentatively, D is TRBD1 (6 bases). CDR1 and CDR2 from the germline V gene are GTSNPN and SVGIG (reference sequence). There are 12 residues in the CDR3. The V gene lost 2 bases and the J gene lost 11 bases, with 15 bases spanning the gap.

V is TRBV7-2 and J is TRBJ1-3, with no clear D. V lost 1 base and J 2 bases, leaving 6 bases between the germline ends. The CDR3 covers 14 residues. CDR1 is SGHTA, CDR2 FQGNSA, per germline. The DNA for the CDR3 is TGTGCCAGCAGCTTAGTGCAGGCTGGAAACACCATATATTTT. Encoded protein: CASSLVQAGNTIYF.

The gene calls are TRBV2 and TRBJ1-2, with D perhaps matching TRBD1 (5 bases). Trimming removed 1 base from V and 2 bases from J, with 8 bases in between. The CDR3 is made up of 14 amino acids. Germline assignment: CDR1 SNHLY and CDR2 FYNNEI. This CDR3 reads CASSEEQANYGYTF. CDR3 in DNA: TGTGCCAGCAGTGAAGAACAGGCGAACTATGGCTACACCTTC.

For the CDR3, the DNA is TGTGCCAGCTCACCAATCGCACAGGGGGCGATGGGCTACACCTTC. Protein: CASSPIAQGAMGYTF. The rearrangement uses TRBV18 and TRBJ1-2, with TRBD1 matching 9 bases. Trimming removed 2 bases from V and 8 bases from J; junction bases left unmatched: 9. CDR1 KGHSH and CDR2 LQKENI come from the germline V gene. The CDR3 consists of 15 residues.

The chain has TRBV5-4 and TRBJ1-5; no reliable D call. Germline assignment: CDR1 SGHNT and CDR2 YYREEE (reference sequence). This CDR3 contains 14 residues. Trimming took 4 bases from V and 1 from J, leaving 9 bases between them. CDR3 sequence (DNA): TGTGCCAGCAGCAGCTCCCCCAGCAATCAGCCCCAGCATTTT. It encodes CASSSSPSNQPQHF.

The chain carries TRBV5-1 and TRBJ1-5; D perhaps matches TRBD1 (6 bases). The germline gives CDR1 SGHRS, CDR2 YFSETQ. Trimming removed 0 bases from V and 7 bases from J, with 11 bases in between. This CDR3 comprises 14 residues. CDR3 nucleotides: TGCGCCAGCAGCTTGGAGGGAGGGGGGCAGCCCCAGCATTTT. Its protein product is CASSLEGGGQPQHF.

The rearrangement links TRBV6-6 to TRBJ2-3; perhaps TRBD2 as D (5 bases). This CDR3 has 16 residues. Germline loops: CDR1 MNHNY, CDR2 SVGAGI (reference sequence). Between the trimmed V and J ends, which lost 0 bases and 1 base, there was a span of 11 bases. This chain's CDR3 is CASSYSFEGGTDTQYF. The CDR3 DNA follows: TGTGCCAGCAGTTACTCCTTTGAGGGAGGCACAGATACGCAGTATTTT.

The rearrangement links TRBV28 to TRBJ1-5; 9 nucleotides agree with TRBD1. This CDR3 has 18 residues. V trimming: 5 bases; J trimming: 2 bases; junction bases outside the gene matches: 13. Germline V gene lookup returns CDR1 MDHEN and CDR2 SYDVKM. Here the CDR3 reads CASSATGQGGVGNQPQHF. The DNA of the CDR3 is TGTGCCAGCAGTGCTACGGGACAGGGTGGGGTTGGCAATCAGCCCCAGCATTTT. Full variable domain (outside the CDR3, taken from reference TRBV28 and TRBJ1-5): DVKVTQSSRYLVKRTGEKVFLECVQDMDHENMFWYRQDPGLGLRLIYFSYDVKMKEKGDIPEGYSVSREKKERFSLILESASTNQTSMYLCASSATGQGGVGNQPQHFGDGTRLSIL.

The chain joins TRBV9 to TRBJ2-3; TRBD2 aligns across 16 bases. The V and J ends lost 4 bases and 7 bases, in that order; junction bases with no gene match: 15. CDR3 size: 19 residues. CDR1 is SGDLS, CDR2 YYNGEE, per germline. CDR3 amino acids: CASSLSGTSGGAPVNTQYF. The CDR3 DNA reads as TGTGCCAGCAGCCTTAGTGGGACTAGCGGGGGGGCGCCCGTGAATACGCAGTATTTT.

The chain is built from TRBV4-3 and TRBJ1-5; 7 positions match TRBD1. CDR1 is LGHNA and CDR2 is YSLEER in the germline V gene. This CDR3 contains 15 residues. Trimming removed 4 bases from V and 7 bases from J; junction bases left unmatched: 10. Here the CDR3 reads CASSLSWTGVQPQHF. Here the CDR3 DNA reads TGCGCCAGCAGCCTAAGTTGGACAGGCGTACAGCCCCAGCATTTT.